This TCR beta chain was recovered during a study of blood T cell repertoires in COVID-19. Study-wide context: Whether acute or convalescent, the COVID-19 samples came from the United States, Italy and Spain.

TCRdb keeps only in-frame clones here, not all; method: immunoSEQ multiplex PCR. Of a few hundred thousand clones listed, 65% to 90% were seen once; the top ten hold roughly 1.7%. CDR1 is MRHNA and CDR2 is SNTAGT in the germline V gene. V lost 0 bases to trimming and J lost 7 bases, with 10 bases between them. The CDR3 sequence is 14 residues long. The specimen sequenced was PBMCs or T cells enriched from blood (not recorded which). The V call is TRBV6-4, the J call TRBJ2-1; no clear D gene. This sequence was found in a man in his forties who had recovered from COVID-19. Here the CDR3 DNA reads TGTGCCAGCAGTGACTCGAACCCAGGAAATGAGCAGTTCTTC. Its protein product is CASSDSNPGNEQFF.